These T cell receptor beta chains were read from a single sample in a study of blood T cell repertoires in COVID-19. Sequencing was performed with immunoSEQ multiplex PCR; in TCRdb, only in-frame clones are kept and a portion is missing. This table has roughly 400,000 clones, approximately 90% appearing once. What was sequenced was PBMCs or T cells enriched from blood (not recorded which). The receptors stem from a woman between 35 and 50 years old who had been exposed to COVID-19. The CDR3 runs from the conserved cysteine through the conserved F or W. Fields, in order: D gene, CDR3 length, clone size, V gene, J gene, CDR3 DNA, CDR3 protein. A D gene is named only where the DNA matches it firmly. The size entry is marked missing in some rows and otherwise reads once, few, many or a size class.

>NA|13|NA|TRBV6-5|TRBJ2-3
TGTGCCAGCAGTTGGGGGGGCACAGATACGCAGTATTTT
CASSWGGTDTQYF
>NA|14|NA|TRBV14|TRBJ1-1
TGTGCCAGCAGCCGGTCAGGGGTGAACACTGAAGCTTTCTTT
CASSRSGVNTEAFF
>TRBD2|18|NA|TRBV14|TRBJ2-1
TGTGCCAGCAGCCAAGATACTTCGGGACTACTTAGGCGCAATGAGCAGTTCTTC
CASSQDTSGLLRRNEQFF
>NA|13|NA|TRBV19|TRBJ1-5
TGTGCCAGTAGTAGGCCAAACAATCAGCCCCAGCATTTT
CASSRPNNQPQHF
>NA|13|NA|TRBV13|TRBJ1-2
TGTGCCAGCAGCCTCCTCCCGGTGGATGGCTACACCTTC
CASSLLPVDGYTF
>TRBD1|17|NA|TRBV6-6|TRBJ1-3
TGTGCCAGCAGTCCGAGGGAAATACAGGGGTCTGGAAACACCATATATTTT
CASSPREIQGSGNTIYF
>NA|19|NA|TRBV7-9|TRBJ1-6
TGTGCCAGCAGTTACCCAAAACTTACCCTTAGCTCCTATAATTCACCCCTCCACTTT
CASSYPKLTLSSYNSPLHF
>NA|13|once|TRBV6-4|TRBJ1-1
TGTGCCAGCAGTTCCCAGGAGAACACTGAAGCTTTCTTT
CASSSQENTEAFF
>TRBD2|14|NA|TRBV19|TRBJ2-7
TGTGCCAGTAGTCCGACTAGCGCCCCCTACGAGCAGTACTTC
CASSPTSAPYEQYF
>TRBD1|14|NA|TRBV30|TRBJ1-4
TGTGCCTCGCAATCGGGACAGGGGCGCGAAAAACTGTTTTTT
CASQSGQGREKLFF
>TRBD2|20|few|TRBV4-1|TRBJ2-1
TGCGCCAGCAGCCAAGATAAGGGACTAGCGGGAGGACAACACCACAATGAGCAGTTCTTC
CASSQDKGLAGGQHHNEQFF